Listed here is a single TCR beta chain. Its antigen remains undetermined. No base-level quality is on record; no much larger clone is a single base apart. This sample is part of a study of cytomegalovirus exposure and HLA in healthy donors (dated by TCRdb to the late 2010s). Background for the entire study: According to an earlier analysis of a few hundred of the donors, some 170 million T cells yielded 90 million to 130 million unique TCR beta sequences and approximately 300 Gb of sequence data. An early release that covered fewer than 750 HLA-typed donors contained around 300 gigabases of sequencing data and 85 million to 100 million unique TCR sequences. Of the roughly 400 genotyped donors, approximately 80% were placed in the genetic ancestry cluster associated with self-reported Caucasian donors. The aim of the study was to test whether cataloging public T cell receptors could identify signatures of past pathogen exposure. The study used immunosequencing to profile the T cell repertoires of 666 subjects and linked those repertoires to cytomegalovirus serostatus. In addition to the first cohort of around 670 subjects, a separate validation cohort of 120 different subjects was used. To predict cytomegalovirus infection status, the study combined high-throughput TCR immunosequencing, statistical association of individual TCRs with disease status, and machine learning. To study patterns of TCR occurrence, a later analysis re-analyzed previously published TCR beta repertoires from several hundred donors and added high-resolution HLA genotyping. Rather than using new phenotypic data, the later analysis identified candidate immune exposures from TCR beta sequences and from how often those sequences occurred across donors. In an earlier analysis of 550 to 700 of the donors, high-throughput TCR beta sequencing was used to judge whether each TCR beta V gene segment behaved as functional or pseudogenic. Donor age, sex, ethnicity and CMV serostatus were compiled alongside the repertoire data. In a later genetic analysis, genome-wide SNP genotypes for about 65% of the 666 donors were used, and that subset was treated as a discovery cohort. All discovery cohort repertoires had been generated on a single sequencing platform. HLA typing included class I and class II loci at four-digit resolution. Typing coverage differed by locus: A, B, C, DRB1 and DQB1 were typed in about 629-640 donors, DQA1 in about 510, DPA1 in approximately 610, and DPB1 in approximately 450. Several DR-DQ haplotypes were treated as single units for association and clustering because of strong linkage in the cohort. Among some 400 genotyped donors of the cohort, an average of around 250,000 unique TCR beta nucleotide sequences was sequenced per donor, of which roughly 18% were non-productive.

From cysteine to phenylalanine, the CDR3 is 14 amino acids long. The DNA shown is the 42-base CDR3, in frame from base 1. The germline V end is reduced by 6 bases and the J end by 6 bases; junction bases left unmatched: 9. The CDR1 and CDR2 encoded by the germline V gene (reference sequence) are MNHNY and SVGAGI. The library was built by means of the immunoSEQ multiplex PCR assay. A mixture of 60 forward primers for TCR Vbeta segments and 13 reverse primers for TCR Jbeta segments was used in the multiplex PCR. The CDR3 region of rearranged TCR beta genes was amplified from genomic DNA by a multiplex PCR assay. The amplified TCR beta libraries were sequenced on the Illumina HiSeq System as 87-base-pair reads. Processing in the source paper ran as follows. A later analysis tallied around 82 million unique TCR beta chains across the 600 to 700 repertoires, and about 12 million of those chains were shared by two or more donors. A nearest-neighbor algorithm error-corrected the raw reads and collapsed the reads into unique sequences, merging closely related sequences to remove PCR and sequencing errors. V, D and J gene segments were assigned by aligning CDR3 sequences to IMGT reference sequences. For a sequence to be retained, at least a six-nucleotide match to both a V gene segment and a J gene segment was required. Rearrangements were classified as productive when the CDR3 lacked stop codons and remained in frame with V and J, and all other rearrangements were classified as non-productive. Following IMGT convention, CDR3 was defined as the stretch from the second conserved V-encoded cysteine up to the conserved J-encoded phenylalanine. The earlier analysis of some 550 of the donors excluded any sequence lacking an unambiguous match to a single V gene segment. In an earlier analysis of about 590 of the donors, a V segment was called functional when productive rearrangements were above 56.7%, and segregating when the standard deviation between donors exceeded 5%. To diagnose cytomegalovirus status from the catalog of TCR beta chain sequences, a statistical classification framework was built. In a later analysis, V and J genes were assigned by comparing TCR nucleotide sequences against IMGT/GENE-DB human TR gene sequences. A later analysis assigned CDR3 sequences and most-parsimonious VDJ recombination scenarios with the TCRdist pipeline. In a later analysis, each TCR beta chain was defined by its CDR3 amino acid sequence together with its V-gene family, and reads without a unique V-gene family were excluded. In a later analysis, 450 to 600 highly shared, low-generation-probability nucleotide sequences were removed to address suspected cross-contamination and a sequencing artifact. In a later analysis, a clonal expansion index for each public chain was calculated from normalized within-repertoire ranks of inferred template counts. In a later analysis, generation probabilities were computed with a VDJ recombination model fitted to out-of-frame rearrangements, and the resulting probabilities were checked against IGoR. Hypergeometric tests were used in a later analysis to score TCR-TCR, TCR-HLA and TCR-CMV co-occurrence, with a repertoire-size bias correction applied to the TCR pairs. To estimate false discovery rates, a later analysis permuted the HLA or CMV assignments 20 times. In a later analysis, co-occurring TCRs were grouped using DBSCAN, with TCRdist sequence similarity added in when clustering inside HLA-allele-positive subsets. Repertoires with fewer than 30,000 or more than 120,000 public chains were left out of co-occurrence clustering, as were about five repertoires with anomalous nucleotide sharing. TCRdb limited this immuneACCESS table to in-frame rearrangements with V and J called. A share of clones is missing; checked studies link under half to unresolved V genes, and the rest is unexplained. That table furnishes V, J and clone size, whereas the DNA furnished D and trimming. For this sample there are around 90,000 clones; around 80% appear just once. The leading ten clones occupy under 3% of the sample.

Results and caveats for the whole study, not just this receptor: Roughly uniform sequencing depth across donors was assumed in presence/absence analyses, although this assumption may not hold. According to a later analysis, TCR association rates differed among HLA loci, with DRB1 alleles showing the most associated TCRs and HLA-C alleles showing the fewest. Broadly in line with IMGT annotations, most TCR beta V segments showed up in productive rearrangements about 87% or about 30% of the time in an earlier analysis of 587 of the donors. In a later analysis, about 17,000 TCR beta sequences were associated with specific HLA alleles at a false discovery rate of 0.05. The only immune exposure information available for the cohort was CMV serostatus. A cluster of highly shared sequence variants was judged likely to represent a technical artifact of the sequencing pipeline. Assigning TCR associations to individual alleles was difficult when HLA alleles, especially DR and DQ, strongly co-occurred. A few of the identified cytomegalovirus-associated TCR beta chains were confirmed in vitro to be specific for cytomegalovirus antigens. In this cohort, only TCR beta chains were sequenced, and detectable features were limited by the absence of alpha or paired-chain data. The authors suggested that the approach could potentially be generalized to other disease states and immunological phenotypes. A further reported finding was that TCR beta sequences accurately predicted the HLA-A and HLA-B alleles for most subjects in the first cohort. The earlier analysis of approximately 590 of the donors excluded roughly 17 rarely observed V segments, including chromosome 9 orphons, because counts were too low. The study gave a list of 150 to 200 TCR beta chains associated with cytomegalovirus. According to a later analysis, parvovirus B19, influenza, CMV and Epstein-Barr virus appeared linked to several top co-occurrence clusters. Because the 87-base-pair reads could not distinguish some IMGT-functional V segments, including TRBV6-2 and TRBV6-3, those segments were excluded. According to a later analysis, most CMV-associated TCR beta chains appeared to be HLA-restricted, and the HLA associations seemed to be driven largely by CMV exposure. Because some donors lacked HLA typing at each locus, the association tests relied only on the typed subset. In a later genetic analysis, a missense DCLRE1C variant was associated with V-gene and J-gene trimming of TCR beta chains, and the association was replicated in an independent cohort. Correlated functional status among segregating V segments might reflect linkage disequilibrium, but an unknown experimental factor could not be ruled out. Compared with equally common non-associated chains, HLA-associated TCR beta chains in a later analysis were more clonally expanded and had lower generation probabilities. Most TCR sequences were observed very rarely across donors, whereas some public TCRs were present in many individuals. In both the original and validation cohorts, the classifier was reported to diagnose cytomegalovirus status with high specificity and sensitivity. In a later genetic analysis, fewer N-insertions in productive TCRs were reported among donors in an Asian-associated ancestry cluster than the 666-donor mean.

The cohort comprised 670 or so healthy bone marrow donors. At the time of sampling, every cohort member was nominally healthy, though immune exposures that went unrecorded were likely present. The donor tested CMV seronegative and was one of the 352 seronegative cohort members. Each donor provided a peripheral blood sample, and peripheral blood mononuclear cells were used for TCR beta sequencing. The Qiagen DNeasy Blood Extraction Kit was used to extract genomic DNA from the blood cell samples. The sequence joins TRBV6-6 to TRBJ1-1, with 8 bases aligning to TRBD1. The TCR was taken from a man aged 30 to 39 in good health and CMV-seronegative. Sequencing was performed on PBMCs. The sequenced DNA is TGTGCCAGCAGGGGGGGACAGGTCCGCCCTGAAGCTTTCTTT. Translated, it gives CASRGGQVRPEAFF.